A single sample is the source of the 8 T cell receptor beta chains below, sequenced in a study of T-cell memory formation after mild COVID-19. MiXCR, applied by TCRdb to the 5' RACE reads, yields one record per CDR3 protein. The table shows over 300,000 distinct CDR3 sequences, with more than 20% occurring only once. The sequencing input was PBMCs or a T cell subset sorted from them (not recorded which). Receptors originate from a man aged 18 to 30 who had mild COVID-19 (a few samples of this study predate the infection). Cell type and time point are not known.

This clonotype was seen only once. The rearrangement links TRBV4-2 to TRBJ2-1; tentative D call: TRBD2 (5 bases). Germline V lookup: CDR1 LGHNA, CDR2 YNFKEQ. The V end was cut by 1 base, the J end by 11 bases, with 9 bases between. The CDR3 sequence is 12 residues long. The CDR3 DNA follows: TGTGCCAGCAGCCAAGGGCTAGCCCAGCAGTTCTTC. Its translation: CASSQGLAQQFF.

This chain uses TRBV20-1 with TRBJ2-5; TRBD2 matches at 12 bases. V lost 6 bases, J lost 5 bases, and 7 bases stayed unmatched. Germline V gene sequence: CDR1 DFQATT, CDR2 SNEGSKA (reference sequence). This CDR3 has 14 residues. For the CDR3, the DNA is TGCAGTGCCGGCCGACTAGCGGGGGAGGAGACCCAGTACTTC. Translation: CSAGRLAGEETQYF.

The V call is TRBV9, the J call TRBJ2-3; 8 bases map to TRBD2. Germline V CDR1 and CDR2: SGDLS, YYNGEE. The length of the CDR3 is 18 residues. J lost 2 bases, V lost 0 bases, and 11 bases had no gene match. Written as DNA, the CDR3 is TGTGCCAGCAGCGTAGGAGCTGGCGCGGGGGGCCTCACAGATACGCAGTATTTT. Translation: CASSVGAGAGGLTDTQYF.

This chain uses TRBV20-1 with TRBJ1-5; TRBD1 matches 10 bases. V was pared by 0 bases and J by 5 bases, with 4 bases of the junction left unmatched. The CDR3 runs 15 residues. CDR1 DFQATT and CDR2 SNEGSKA come from the germline V gene (reference sequence). The CDR3 sequence is CSARDRDRGDQPQHF. In DNA, the CDR3 is TGCAGTGCTAGAGACCGGGACAGGGGAGATCAGCCCCAGCATTTT.

This chain links TRBV7-2 with TRBJ2-7, with 11 positions matching TRBD2. The CDR3 loop spans 15 amino acids. The junction had 6 bases not matched to a gene; V was cut back by 5 bases and J by 3 bases. Per germline, CDR1 SGHTA and CDR2 FQGNSA. CDR3 amino acids: CASSATSGGFYEQYV. CDR3 DNA: TGTGCCAGCAGCGCAACTAGCGGGGGCTTCTACGAGCAGTACGTC.

This clonotype occurred a few times. The V call is TRBV5-5, the J call TRBJ2-1; tentatively, D is TRBD2 (6 bases). The CDR3 spans 16 residues. CDR1 SGHKS and CDR2 YYEKEE come from the germline V gene (reference sequence). Trimming left V 2 bases short and J 6 bases short, with 18 bases between. The CDR3 DNA reads as TGTGCCAGCAGCTTTTCGTACGGAGCGGGCGGCAATGAGCAGTTCTTC. Translated: CASSFSYGAGGNEQFF.

This clonotype was observed a few times. The chain recombines TRBV11-2 with TRBJ2-2, with D uncertain. V was shortened by 4 bases and J by 0 bases, with 12 bases between the two germline ends. The CDR3 totals 16 residues. CDR1 and CDR2 from the germline V gene are SGHAT and FQNNGV. The CDR3 DNA reads TGTGCCAGCAGCTCAGTTGCAGGATCGAACACCGGGGAGCTGTTTTTT. Amino acids: CASSSVAGSNTGELFF.

This clonotype was counted a few times. The chain's CDR3 is CASSTGQSYNEQFF. In nucleotides, the CDR3 is TGTGCCAGCAGCACGGGACAGTCCTACAATGAGCAGTTCTTC. The chain carries TRBV7-9 and TRBJ2-1; TRBD1 aligns across 7 bases. This CDR3 comprises 14 residues. Germline V lookup: CDR1 SEHNR, CDR2 FQNEAQ (reference sequence). V dropped 5 bases and J dropped 1; count of bases not matched to a gene: 2.